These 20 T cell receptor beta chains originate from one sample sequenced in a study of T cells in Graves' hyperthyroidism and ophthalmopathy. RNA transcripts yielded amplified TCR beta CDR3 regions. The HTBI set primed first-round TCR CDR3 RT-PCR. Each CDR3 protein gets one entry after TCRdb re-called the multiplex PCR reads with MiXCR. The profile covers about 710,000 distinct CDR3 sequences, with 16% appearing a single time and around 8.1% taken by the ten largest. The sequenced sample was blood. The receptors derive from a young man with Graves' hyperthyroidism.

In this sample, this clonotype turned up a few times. The CDR3 coding sequence is TGCGCCAGCAGCCCCCTGACAGGACCCGGGGAGCTGTTTTTT. Translation: CASSPLTGPGELFF. V usage is TRBV4-3 and J usage is TRBJ2-2; weak D call: TRBD1 (6 bases). Germline V gene sequence: CDR1 LGHNA, CDR2 YSLEER. The V and J ends lost 4 bases and 6 bases respectively, with 12 bases between them. The CDR3 consists of 14 residues.

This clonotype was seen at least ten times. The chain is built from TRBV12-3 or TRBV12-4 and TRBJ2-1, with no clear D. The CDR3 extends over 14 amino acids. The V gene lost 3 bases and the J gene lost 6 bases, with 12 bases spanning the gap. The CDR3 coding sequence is TGTGCCAGCAGTTTGGGGTATCTTAGCAATGAGCAGTTCTTC. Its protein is CASSLGYLSNEQFF.

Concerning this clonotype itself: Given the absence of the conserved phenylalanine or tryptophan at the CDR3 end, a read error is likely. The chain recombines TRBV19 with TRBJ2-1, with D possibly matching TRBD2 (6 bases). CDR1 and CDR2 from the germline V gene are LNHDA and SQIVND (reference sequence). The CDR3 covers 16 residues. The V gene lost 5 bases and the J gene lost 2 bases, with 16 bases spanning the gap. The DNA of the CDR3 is TGTGCCAGTAGTCCCCGGGGAAGCGGGCCCTACAATGAGCAGTTCCTC. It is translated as CASSPRGSGPYNEQFL.

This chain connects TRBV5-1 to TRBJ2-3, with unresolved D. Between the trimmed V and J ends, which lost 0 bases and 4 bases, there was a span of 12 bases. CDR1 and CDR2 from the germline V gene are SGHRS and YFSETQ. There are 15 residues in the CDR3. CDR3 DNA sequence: TGCGCCAGCAGCTTGGGAGTGGGGTCCCCAGATACGCAGTATTTT. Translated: CASSLGVGSPDTQYF. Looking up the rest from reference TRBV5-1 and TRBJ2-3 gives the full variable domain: KAGVTQTPRYLIKTRGQQVTLSCSPISGHRSVSWYQQTPGQGLQFLFEYFSETQRNKGNFPGRFSGRQFSNSRSEMNVSTLELGDSALYLCASSLGVGSPDTQYFGPGTRLTVL.

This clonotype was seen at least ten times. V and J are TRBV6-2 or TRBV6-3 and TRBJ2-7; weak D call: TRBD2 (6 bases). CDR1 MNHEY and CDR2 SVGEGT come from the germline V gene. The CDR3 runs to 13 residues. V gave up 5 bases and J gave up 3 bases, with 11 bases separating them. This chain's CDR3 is CASSTTRGYEQYF. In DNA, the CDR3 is TGTGCCAGCAGTACGACTAGAGGCTACGAGCAGTACTTC.

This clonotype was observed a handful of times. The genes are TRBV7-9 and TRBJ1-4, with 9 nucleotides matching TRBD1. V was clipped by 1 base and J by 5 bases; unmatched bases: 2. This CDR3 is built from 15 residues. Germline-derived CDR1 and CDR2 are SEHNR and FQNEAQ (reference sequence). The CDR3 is CASSLDGQGNEKLFF. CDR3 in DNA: TGTGCCAGCAGCTTAGACGGACAGGGGAATGAAAAACTGTTTTTT.

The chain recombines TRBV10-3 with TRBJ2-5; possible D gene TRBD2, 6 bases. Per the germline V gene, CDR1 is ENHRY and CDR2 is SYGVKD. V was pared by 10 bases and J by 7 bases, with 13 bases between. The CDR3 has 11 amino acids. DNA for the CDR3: TGTGCCAGCGGGGCTGTTGGGACCCAGTACTTC. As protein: CASGAVGTQYF.

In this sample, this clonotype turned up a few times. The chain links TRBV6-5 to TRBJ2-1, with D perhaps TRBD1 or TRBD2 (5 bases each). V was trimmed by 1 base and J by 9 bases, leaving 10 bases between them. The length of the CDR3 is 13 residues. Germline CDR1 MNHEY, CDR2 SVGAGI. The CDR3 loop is CASSYYHGTEQFF. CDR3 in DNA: TGTGCCAGCAGTTACTACCACGGGACTGAGCAGTTCTTC.

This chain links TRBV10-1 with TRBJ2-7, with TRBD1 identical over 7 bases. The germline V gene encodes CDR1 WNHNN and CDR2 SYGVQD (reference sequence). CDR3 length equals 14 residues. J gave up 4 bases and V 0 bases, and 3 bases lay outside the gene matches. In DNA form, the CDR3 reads TGCGCCAGCAGTGAGTCAGGGACAGATTACGAGCAGTACTTC. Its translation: CASSESGTDYEQYF.

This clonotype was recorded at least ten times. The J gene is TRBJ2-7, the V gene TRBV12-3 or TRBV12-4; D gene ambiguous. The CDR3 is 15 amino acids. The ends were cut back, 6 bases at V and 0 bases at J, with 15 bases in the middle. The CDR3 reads CASSRLQVPSYEQYF. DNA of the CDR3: TGTGCCAGCAGCCGTCTTCAGGTGCCCTCCTACGAGCAGTACTTC.

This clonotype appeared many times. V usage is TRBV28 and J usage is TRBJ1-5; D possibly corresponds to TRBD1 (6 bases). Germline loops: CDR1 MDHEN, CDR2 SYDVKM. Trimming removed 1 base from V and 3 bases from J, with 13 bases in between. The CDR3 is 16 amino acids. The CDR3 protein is CASSLFLRGLNQPQHF. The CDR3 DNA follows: TGTGCCAGCAGTTTATTCCTCAGGGGCCTCAATCAGCCCCAGCATTTT.

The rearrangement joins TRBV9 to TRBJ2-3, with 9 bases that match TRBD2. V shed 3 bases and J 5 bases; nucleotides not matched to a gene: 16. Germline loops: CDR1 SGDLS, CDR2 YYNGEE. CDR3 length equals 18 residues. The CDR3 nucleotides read TGTGCCAGCAGCGAGGGGGTGCGGGAGGGCCTGGGTAGAGATACGCAGTATTTT. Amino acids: CASSEGVREGLGRDTQYF.

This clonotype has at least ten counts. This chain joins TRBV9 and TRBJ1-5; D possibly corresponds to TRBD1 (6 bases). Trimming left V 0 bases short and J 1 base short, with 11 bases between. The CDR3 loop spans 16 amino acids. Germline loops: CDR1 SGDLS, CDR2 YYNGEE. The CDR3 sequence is CASSVGVGASNQPQHF. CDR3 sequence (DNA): TGTGCCAGCAGCGTAGGGGTGGGGGCGAGCAATCAGCCCCAGCATTTT.

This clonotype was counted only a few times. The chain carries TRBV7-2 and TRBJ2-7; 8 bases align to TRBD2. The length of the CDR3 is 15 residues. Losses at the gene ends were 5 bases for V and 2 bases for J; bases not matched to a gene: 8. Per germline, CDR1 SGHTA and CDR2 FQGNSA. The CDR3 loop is CASSLRAGGAYEQYF. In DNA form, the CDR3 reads TGTGCCAGCAGCCTCCGGGCGGGAGGCGCCTACGAGCAGTACTTC. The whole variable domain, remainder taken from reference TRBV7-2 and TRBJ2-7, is GAGVSQSPSNKVTEKGKDVELRCDPISGHTALYWYRQSLGQGLEFLIYFQGNSAPDKSGLPSDRFSAERTGGSVSTLTIQRTQQEDSAVYLCASSLRAGGAYEQYFGPGTRLTVT.

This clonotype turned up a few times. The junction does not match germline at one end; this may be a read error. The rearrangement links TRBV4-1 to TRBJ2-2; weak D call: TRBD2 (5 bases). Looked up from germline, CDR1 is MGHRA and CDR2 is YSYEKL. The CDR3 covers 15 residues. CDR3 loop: CASSRSDGNTGELFF. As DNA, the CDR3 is TGCGCCAGCAGCCGATCGGACGGGAACACCGGGGAGCTGTTCTTT.

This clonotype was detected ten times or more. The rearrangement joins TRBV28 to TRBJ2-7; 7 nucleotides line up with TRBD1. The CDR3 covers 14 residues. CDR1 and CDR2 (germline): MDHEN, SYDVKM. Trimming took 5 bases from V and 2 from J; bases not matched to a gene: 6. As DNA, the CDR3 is TGTGCCAGCAGTCATCAGACAGGGACCTACGAGCAGTACTTC. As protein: CASSHQTGTYEQYF.

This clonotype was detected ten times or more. CDR3 DNA: TGTGCCAGCAGCAAGGGACAGATATTTTATAGCAATCAGCCCCAGCATTTT. Encoded protein: CASSKGQIFYSNQPQHF. The V call is TRBV2, the J call TRBJ1-5; 7 bases agree with TRBD1. Per the germline V gene, CDR1 is SNHLY and CDR2 is FYNNEI. The trim removed 6 bases at V and 0 bases at J, leaving 11 bases unmatched. This CDR3 contains 17 residues.

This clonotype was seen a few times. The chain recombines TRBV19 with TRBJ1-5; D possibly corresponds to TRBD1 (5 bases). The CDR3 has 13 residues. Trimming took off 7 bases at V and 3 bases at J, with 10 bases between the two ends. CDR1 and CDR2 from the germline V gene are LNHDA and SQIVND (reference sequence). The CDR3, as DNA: TGTGCCAGTACGCGACAGTTCAATCAGCCCCAGCATTTT. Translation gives CASTRQFNQPQHF.

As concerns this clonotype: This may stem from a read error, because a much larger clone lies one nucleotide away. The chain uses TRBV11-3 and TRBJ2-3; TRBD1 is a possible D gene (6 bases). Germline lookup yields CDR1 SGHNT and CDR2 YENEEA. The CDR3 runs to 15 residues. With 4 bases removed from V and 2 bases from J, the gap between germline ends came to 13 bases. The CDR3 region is CASSSGAKTTDTQYF. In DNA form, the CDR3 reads TGTGCCAGCAGCTCAGGGGCGAAGACCACAGATACGCAGTATTTT.

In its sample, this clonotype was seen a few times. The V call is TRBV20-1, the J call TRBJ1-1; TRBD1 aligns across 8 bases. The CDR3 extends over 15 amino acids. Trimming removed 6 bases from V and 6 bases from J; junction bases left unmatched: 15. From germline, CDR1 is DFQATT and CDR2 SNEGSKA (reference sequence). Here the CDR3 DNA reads TGCAGTGCCCCCGACAGGGGACGCCTGGACGCTGAAGCTTTCTTT. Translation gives CSAPDRGRLDAEAFF.